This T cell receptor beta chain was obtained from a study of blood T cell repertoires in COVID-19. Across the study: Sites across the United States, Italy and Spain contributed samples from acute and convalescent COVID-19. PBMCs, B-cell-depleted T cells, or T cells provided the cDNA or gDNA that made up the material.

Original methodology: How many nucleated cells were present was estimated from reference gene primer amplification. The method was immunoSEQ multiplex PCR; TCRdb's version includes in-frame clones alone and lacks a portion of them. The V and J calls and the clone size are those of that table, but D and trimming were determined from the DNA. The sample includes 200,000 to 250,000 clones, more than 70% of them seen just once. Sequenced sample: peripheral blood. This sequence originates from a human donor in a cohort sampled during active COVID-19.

The CDR3 region is CASSPDRSYGYTF. CDR3 nucleotides: TGTGCCAGTAGTCCTGACAGGAGCTATGGCTACACCTTC. The chain employs TRBV19 and TRBJ1-2; the D gene is possibly TRBD1 (6 bases). CDR1 and CDR2 (germline): LNHDA, SQIVND (reference sequence). The germline V and J ends were trimmed by 5 bases and 4 bases, with 11 bases remaining between them. This CDR3 is 13 amino acids long.